This T cell receptor (beta chain) was documented in a study of blood T cells in healthy people across ages. A second PCR, run for about 7 to 11 cycles, used a sample-barcoded 5' primer plus a J-beta primer mix. The study obtained at least 3 million CDR3-containing paired-end reads from every sample. TCRdb itself ran the 5' RACE reads through MiXCR, one entry per CDR3 protein. The table shows about 1.7 million distinct CDR3 sequences, with roughly 28% occurring only once. The CDR3 is 18 amino acids. Germline CDR1 is MGHRA and CDR2 is YSYEKL. Donors each provided roughly 9.6 milliliters of peripheral blood. Each sample yielded at least 6 micrograms of PBMC total RNA. This clonotype appeared once. What it binds is not known. Findings and caveats of the study: The lack of PBMC sorting stopped any conclusive naive versus antigen-experienced comparison.

The clonotype originates from a woman aged 30 to 39 in good health. The chain employs TRBV4-1 and TRBJ2-1, with 10 bases aligning to TRBD2. The end of the DNA fits TRBJ2-7 better, so the J call may be wrong. Sequencing was performed on blood. In DNA, the CDR3 is TGCGCCAGCAGCCATATACTAGCGGGAAGCGTCTCCTACAATGAGCAGTACTTC. It yields the protein CASSHILAGSVSYNEQYF.